This T cell receptor (beta chain) was found in a study of blood T cell repertoires in COVID-19. Study summary: Samples of COVID-19 (acute and convalescent) were obtained from the United States, Italy and Spain. Sample material is recorded as cDNA or gDNA derived from T cells, B-cell-depleted T cells, or PBMCs.

The CDR3 extends over 16 amino acids. Germline V lookup: CDR1 SEHNR, CDR2 FQNEAQ (reference sequence). J lost 2 bases, V lost 4 bases, and 8 bases had no gene match. Original processing methods: Using reference gene primer amplification, nucleated cell counts were estimated. The method was immunoSEQ multiplex PCR; TCRdb's version includes in-frame clones alone and lacks a portion of them. The V and J calls and clone size are taken from that table; D and trimming were inferred from the DNA. The sample contains a few hundred thousand clones, 89% of which appear only once. The material sequenced was peripheral blood. The rearrangement uses TRBV7-9 and TRBJ1-5; 7 bases are a match to TRBD1. The sequence was collected from a man aged 45-65 years with acute or convalescent COVID-19. The CDR3 nucleotides are TGTGCCAGCAGCTCAGGGACAGTGGGGGGCAATCAGCCCCAGCATTTT. Its translation: CASSSGTVGGNQPQHF.